Each of the 16 T cell receptor beta chains below was sequenced from the same sample in a study of OX40 agonist ivuxolimab in advanced cancers. Assay: immunoSEQ multiplex PCR; the TCRdb copy retains only in-frame clones and omits some. The sample holds some 50,000 clones, roughly 86% seen once. The sequencing here drew on CD4+ or CD8+ T cells sorted from blood, taken in a trial of the OX40 agonist ivuxolimab. The receptors stem from an adult with an advanced solid tumor such as melanoma, head and neck, liver or kidney cancer.

The rearrangement joins TRBV4-1 to TRBJ1-2; perhaps TRBD1 as D (6 bases). The V gene lost 4 bases and the J gene lost 2 bases, with 14 bases spanning the gap. The CDR3 is 15 residues long. Germline assignment: CDR1 MGHRA and CDR2 YSYEKL. The DNA of the CDR3 is TGCGCCAGCAGCCCACAGGGAGAGGGCAACTATGGCTACACCTTC. Translated, it gives CASSPQGEGNYGYTF.

This chain connects TRBV9 to TRBJ2-2, with D hard to call. V was trimmed by 2 bases and J by 6 bases, leaving 11 bases between them. The CDR3 is 14 residues long. The germline V gene has CDR1 SGDLS and CDR2 YYNGEE. In DNA, the CDR3 is TGTGCCAGCAGCGTGCTGAATAGTCCCGGGGAGCTGTTTTTT. This codes for CASSVLNSPGELFF. Full variable domain (rest looked up from reference TRBV9 and TRBJ2-2): DSGVTQTPKHLITATGQRVTLRCSPRSGDLSVYWYQQSLDQGLQFLIQYYNGEERAKGNILERFSAQQFPDLHSELNLSSLELGDSALYFCASSVLNSPGELFFGEGSRLTVL.

The chain recombines TRBV7-2 with TRBJ2-7; 12 bases agree with TRBD2. The germline V gene encodes CDR1 SGHTA and CDR2 FQGNSA. The CDR3 has 14 residues. V shed 5 bases and J 6 bases; nucleotides not matched to a gene: 5. The chain's CDR3 is CASSPGTSGLEQYF. CDR3 DNA sequence: TGTGCCAGCAGCCCCGGGACTAGCGGGCTCGAGCAGTACTTC.

This clone has only one observation. The chain is built from TRBV7-2 and TRBJ2-7; TRBD1 is a possible D gene (6 bases). Trimming stripped 6 bases from V and 5 bases from J, with 26 bases between. There are 17 residues in the CDR3. The germline V gene encodes CDR1 SGHTA and CDR2 FQGNSA. The CDR3 DNA reads as TGTGCCAGCAGTTCCGGACTGATACCAATTGGGGGCGACGAGCAGTACTTC. It specifies CASSSGLIPIGGDEQYF.

The rearrangement uses TRBV7-9 and TRBJ2-1; TRBD1 might be the D (5 bases). V was pared by 6 bases and J by 8 bases, with 11 bases between. Germline V gene sequence: CDR1 SEHNR, CDR2 FQNEAQ (reference sequence). This CDR3 region has 12 residues. The CDR3 loop is CASSPLGHEQFF. DNA for the CDR3: TGTGCCAGCAGTCCTTTGGGGCATGAGCAGTTCTTC.

The rearrangement links TRBV29-1 to TRBJ1-1; TRBD1 might be the D (5 bases). In germline, CDR1 is SQVTM, CDR2 ANQGSEA. The V and J ends lost 6 bases and 7 bases respectively, with 9 bases between them. The CDR3 totals 10 residues. The CDR3 coding sequence is TGCAGCGTCGGGGGGGGTGAAGCTTTCTTT. It yields the protein CSVGGGEAFF.

This chain uses TRBV2 with TRBJ1-6, with 11 bases matching TRBD1. The V gene end was trimmed by 4 bases and the J gene end by 4 bases; junction bases not matched to a gene: 3. The CDR3 covers 16 residues. Germline CDR1 and CDR2: SNHLY and FYNNEI. This CDR3 is CASSGTGGAYNSPLHF. The CDR3 DNA follows: TGTGCCAGCAGTGGGACAGGGGGCGCGTATAATTCACCCCTCCACTTT.

V gene TRBV2 combines with J gene TRBJ2-5; 11 positions match TRBD2. The CDR3 sequence is 15 residues long. Trimming at V came to 6 bases and at J to 4 bases, leaving 7 bases not matched to a gene. CDR1 is SNHLY and CDR2 is FYNNEI in the germline V gene. CDR3 nucleotide sequence: TGTGCCAGCAGGGGGACTAGCGGTGGTGGAGAGACCCAGTACTTC. Protein product: CASRGTSGGGETQYF.

The rearrangement joins TRBV18 to TRBJ2-1, with TRBD1 identical over 8 bases. Germline CDR1 reads KGHSH; CDR2 reads LQKENI. This CDR3 spans 16 amino acids. V dropped 3 bases and J dropped 8; count of bases not matched to a gene: 12. DNA of the CDR3: TGTGCCAGCTCACCGGAGGAGGACAGGGTATTATATGAGCAGTTCTTC. Amino acids: CASSPEEDRVLYEQFF.

This chain uses TRBV7-6 with TRBJ1-3, with TRBD1 matching 10 bases. The V and J ends lost 5 bases and 8 bases, in that order; junction bases with no gene match: 9. This CDR3 has 15 residues. Germline V gives CDR1 SGHVS, CDR2 FNYEAQ. CDR3 nucleotides: TGTGCCAGCAGCCTTAGACAGGGGGCTACGGACACCATATATTTT. This sequence encodes CASSLRQGATDTIYF.

The chain recombines TRBV5-1 with TRBJ2-1; 7 positions match TRBD1. V shed 5 bases, J shed 2 bases, and the junction held 7 bases outside the gene matches. This CDR3 region has 15 residues. Germline-derived CDR1 and CDR2 are SGHRS and YFSETQ. For the CDR3, the DNA is TGCGCCAGCAGGCTGGGCAGGGGGACCTACAATGAGCAGTTCTTC. This sequence encodes CASRLGRGTYNEQFF.

The chain joins TRBV5-8 to TRBJ1-3; D not resolved. Germline values: CDR1 SGHTS, CDR2 YDEGEE. CDR3 length: 15 amino acids. V was shortened by 0 bases and J by 0 bases, with 7 bases between the two germline ends. The CDR3 DNA is TGTGCCAGCAGCTTGGGAGGAAACTCTGGAAACACCATATATTTT. This gives the protein CASSLGGNSGNTIYF.

The chain links TRBV28 to TRBJ2-7; D is possibly TRBD1 (5 bases). The CDR3 consists of 15 residues. Per the germline V gene, CDR1 is MDHEN and CDR2 is SYDVKM. V lost 3 bases, J lost 5 bases, and 17 bases lay in between. The chain's CDR3 is CASSFPPQGTNEQYF. The CDR3 DNA reads TGTGCCAGCAGTTTCCCCCCGCAGGGTACAAACGAGCAGTACTTC.

The chain is built from TRBV14 and TRBJ1-1; perhaps TRBD1 as D (5 bases). Germline V gene lookup returns CDR1 SGHDN and CDR2 FVKESK. The CDR3 has 17 amino acids. Trimming took off 2 bases at V and 3 bases at J, with 19 bases between the two ends. In nucleotides, the CDR3 is TGTGCCAGCAGCCAAACGGCGCGTGGCAGGGAGGACACTGAAGCTTTCTTT. This codes for CASSQTARGREDTEAFF.

A word on this clone: Other DNA sequences in the same sample also yield this CDR3. The chain uses TRBV2 and TRBJ2-5; no definite D call. Trimming cost V 4 bases and J 3 bases, with 6 bases left between them. The CDR3 is 12 amino acids. CDR1 is SNHLY and CDR2 is FYNNEI in the germline V gene. CDR3 coding DNA: TGTGCCAGCAGTGTAAGAGAAGAGACCCAGTACTTC. This translates into CASSVREETQYF.

The rearrangement joins TRBV27 to TRBJ1-3, with D possibly being TRBD1 (5 bases). Looked up from germline, CDR1 is MNHEY and CDR2 is SMNVEV (reference sequence). CDR3 length: 14 amino acids. Trimming cost V 5 bases and J 3 bases, with 11 bases left between them. In nucleotides, the CDR3 is TGTGCCAGCAGTCCCACGGGGGTTGGAAACACCATATATTTT. This translates into CASSPTGVGNTIYF.